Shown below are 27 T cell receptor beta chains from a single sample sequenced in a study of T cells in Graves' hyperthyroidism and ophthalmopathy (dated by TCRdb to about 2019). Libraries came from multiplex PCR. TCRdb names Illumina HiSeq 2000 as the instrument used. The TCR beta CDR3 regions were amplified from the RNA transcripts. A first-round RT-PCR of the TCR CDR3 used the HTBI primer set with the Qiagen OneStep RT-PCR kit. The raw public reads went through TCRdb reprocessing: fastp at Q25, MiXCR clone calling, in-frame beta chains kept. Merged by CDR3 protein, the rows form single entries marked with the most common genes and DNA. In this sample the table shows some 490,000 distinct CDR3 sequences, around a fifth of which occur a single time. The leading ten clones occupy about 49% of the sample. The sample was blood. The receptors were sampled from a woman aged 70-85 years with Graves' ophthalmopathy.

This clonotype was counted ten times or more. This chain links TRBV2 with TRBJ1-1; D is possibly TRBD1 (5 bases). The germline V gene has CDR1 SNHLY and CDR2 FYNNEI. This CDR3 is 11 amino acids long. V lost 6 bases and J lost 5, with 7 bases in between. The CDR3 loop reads CASREGTEAFF. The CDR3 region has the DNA TGTGCCAGCAGGGAGGGGACTGAAGCTTTCTTT.

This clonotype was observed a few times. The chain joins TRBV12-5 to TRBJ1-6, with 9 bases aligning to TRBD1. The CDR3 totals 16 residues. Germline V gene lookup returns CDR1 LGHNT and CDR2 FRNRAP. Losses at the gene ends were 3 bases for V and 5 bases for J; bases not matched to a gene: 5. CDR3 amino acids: CASGFGRDRDNSPLHF. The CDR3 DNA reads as TGTGCTAGTGGTTTTGGCCGGGACAGGGATAATTCACCCCTCCACTTT.

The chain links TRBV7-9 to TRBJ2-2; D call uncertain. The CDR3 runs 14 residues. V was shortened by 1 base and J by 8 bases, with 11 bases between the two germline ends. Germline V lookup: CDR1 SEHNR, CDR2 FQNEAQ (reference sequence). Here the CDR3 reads CASSLGYGDGELFF. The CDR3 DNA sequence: TGTGCCAGCAGCTTAGGCTATGGCGATGGGGAGCTGTTTTTT.

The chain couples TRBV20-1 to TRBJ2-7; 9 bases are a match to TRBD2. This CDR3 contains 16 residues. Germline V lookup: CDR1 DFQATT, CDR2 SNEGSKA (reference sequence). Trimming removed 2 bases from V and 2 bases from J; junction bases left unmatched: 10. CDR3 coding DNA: TGCAGTGCTAGACCTCAGGGAGCGGGAGGCCCCTACGAGCAGTACTTC. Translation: CSARPQGAGGPYEQYF.

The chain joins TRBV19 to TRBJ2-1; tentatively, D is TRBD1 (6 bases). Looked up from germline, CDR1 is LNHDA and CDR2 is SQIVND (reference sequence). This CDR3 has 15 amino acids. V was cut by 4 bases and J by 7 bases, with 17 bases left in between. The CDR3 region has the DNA TGTGCCAGTAGTAGATATACAGGGTTGAAGAATGAGCAGTTCTTC. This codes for CASSRYTGLKNEQFF.

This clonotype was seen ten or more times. CDR3 bases: TGTGCCAGCAGTTTATCCCGGGGGGCCGTCGAGCAGTACTTC. This sequence encodes CASSLSRGAVEQYF. The chain links TRBV27 to TRBJ2-7; D is possibly TRBD2 (7 bases). Trimming left V 0 bases short and J 6 bases short, with 12 bases between. The CDR3 totals 14 residues. CDR1 is MNHEY and CDR2 is SMNVEV in the germline V gene (reference sequence).

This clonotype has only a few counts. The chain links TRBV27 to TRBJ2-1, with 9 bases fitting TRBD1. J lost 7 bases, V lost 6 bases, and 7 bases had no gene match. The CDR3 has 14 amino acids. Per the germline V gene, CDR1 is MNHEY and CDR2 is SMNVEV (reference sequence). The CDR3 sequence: CASSWDRAGNEQFF. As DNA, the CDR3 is TGTGCCAGCAGCTGGGACAGGGCGGGGAATGAGCAGTTCTTC.

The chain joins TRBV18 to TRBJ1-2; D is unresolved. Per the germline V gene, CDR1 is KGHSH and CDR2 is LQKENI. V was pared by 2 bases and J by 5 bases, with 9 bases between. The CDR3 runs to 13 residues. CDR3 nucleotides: TGTGCCAGCTCACCAGAGGCCGTATATGGCTACACCTTC. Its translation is CASSPEAVYGYTF.

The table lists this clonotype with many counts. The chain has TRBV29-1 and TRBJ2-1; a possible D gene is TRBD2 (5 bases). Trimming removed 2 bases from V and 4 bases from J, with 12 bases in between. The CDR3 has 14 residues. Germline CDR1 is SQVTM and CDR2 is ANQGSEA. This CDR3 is CSVERTGGYNEQFF. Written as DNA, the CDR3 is TGCAGCGTTGAACGGACTGGCGGGTACAATGAGCAGTTCTTC.

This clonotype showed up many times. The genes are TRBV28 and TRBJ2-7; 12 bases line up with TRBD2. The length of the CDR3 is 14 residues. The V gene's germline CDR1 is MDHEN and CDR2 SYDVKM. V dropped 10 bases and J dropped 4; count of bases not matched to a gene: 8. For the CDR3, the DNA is TGTGCCACCGATGCTAGCGGGAGGGTATACGAGCAGTACTTC. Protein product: CATDASGRVYEQYF.

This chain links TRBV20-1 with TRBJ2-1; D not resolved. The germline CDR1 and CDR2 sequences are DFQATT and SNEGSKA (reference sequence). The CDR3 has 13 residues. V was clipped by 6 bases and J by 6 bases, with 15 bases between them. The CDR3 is CSARGPPANEQFF. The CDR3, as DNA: TGCAGTGCCCGAGGACCCCCGGCCAATGAGCAGTTCTTC.

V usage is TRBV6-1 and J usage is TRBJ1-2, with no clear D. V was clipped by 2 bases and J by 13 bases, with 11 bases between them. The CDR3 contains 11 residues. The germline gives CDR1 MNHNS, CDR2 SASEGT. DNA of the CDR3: TGTGCCAGCAGTGAATACCTGGGCCGCACCTTC. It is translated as CASSEYLGRTF.

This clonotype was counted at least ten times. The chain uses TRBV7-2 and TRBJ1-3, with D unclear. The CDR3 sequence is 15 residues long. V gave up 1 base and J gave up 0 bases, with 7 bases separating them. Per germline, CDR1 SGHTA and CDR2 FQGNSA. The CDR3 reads CASSLGQSSGNTIYF. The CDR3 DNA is TGTGCCAGCAGCTTAGGGCAAAGCTCTGGAAACACCATATATTTT.

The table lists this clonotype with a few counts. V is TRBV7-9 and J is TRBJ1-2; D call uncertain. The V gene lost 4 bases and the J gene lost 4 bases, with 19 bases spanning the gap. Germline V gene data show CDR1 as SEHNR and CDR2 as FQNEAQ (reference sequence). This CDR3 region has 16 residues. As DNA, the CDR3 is TGTGCCAGCAGCTCCCCCGGGCCCGGGTCGGGCTATGGCTACACCTTC. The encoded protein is CASSSPGPGSGYGYTF.

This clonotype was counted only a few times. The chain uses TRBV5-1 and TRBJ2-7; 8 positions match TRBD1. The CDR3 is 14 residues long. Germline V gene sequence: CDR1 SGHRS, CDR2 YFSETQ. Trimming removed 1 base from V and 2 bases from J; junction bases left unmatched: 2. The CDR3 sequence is CASSLWTGTYEQYF. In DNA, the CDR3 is TGCGCCAGCAGCTTGTGGACAGGGACCTACGAGCAGTACTTC.

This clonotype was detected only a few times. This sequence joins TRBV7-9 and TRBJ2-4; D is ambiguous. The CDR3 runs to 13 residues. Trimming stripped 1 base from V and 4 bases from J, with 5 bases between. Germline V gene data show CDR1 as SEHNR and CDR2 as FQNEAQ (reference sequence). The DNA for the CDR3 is TGTGCCAGCAGCTTAGTCGGGAAAAACATTCAGTACTTC. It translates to CASSLVGKNIQYF.

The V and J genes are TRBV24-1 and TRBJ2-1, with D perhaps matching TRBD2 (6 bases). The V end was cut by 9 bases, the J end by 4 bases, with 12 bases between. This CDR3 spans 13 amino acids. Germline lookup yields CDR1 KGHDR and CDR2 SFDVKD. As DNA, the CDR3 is TGTGCCACCGCTGGCGGGGTGTACAATGAGCAGTTCTTC. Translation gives CATAGGVYNEQFF.

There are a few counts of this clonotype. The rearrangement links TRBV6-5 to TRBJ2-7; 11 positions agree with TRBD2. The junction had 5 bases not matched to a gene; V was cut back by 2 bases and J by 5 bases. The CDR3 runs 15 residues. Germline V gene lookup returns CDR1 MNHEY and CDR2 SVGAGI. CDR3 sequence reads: CASSYVSGRAHEQYF. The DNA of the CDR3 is TGTGCCAGCAGTTACGTTAGCGGGAGGGCCCACGAGCAGTACTTC.

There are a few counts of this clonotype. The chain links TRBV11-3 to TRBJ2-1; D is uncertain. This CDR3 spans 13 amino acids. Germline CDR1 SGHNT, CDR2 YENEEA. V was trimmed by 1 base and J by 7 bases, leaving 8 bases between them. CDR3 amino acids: CASSLAEMNEQFF. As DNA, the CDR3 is TGTGCCAGCAGCTTAGCAGAGATGAATGAGCAGTTCTTC. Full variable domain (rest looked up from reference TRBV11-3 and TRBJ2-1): EAGVVQSPRYKIIEKKQPVAFWCNPISGHNTLYWYLQNLGQGPELLIRYENEEAVDDSQLPKDRFSAERLKGVDSTLKIQPAELGDSAVYLCASSLAEMNEQFFGPGTRLTVL.

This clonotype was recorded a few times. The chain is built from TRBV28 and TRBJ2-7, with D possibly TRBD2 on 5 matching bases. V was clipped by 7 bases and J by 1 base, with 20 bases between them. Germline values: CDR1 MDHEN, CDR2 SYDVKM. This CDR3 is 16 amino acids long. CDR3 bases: TGTGCCAGCATAGGGAACGGCGGGCCTCTTTCCTACGAGCAGTACTTC. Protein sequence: CASIGNGGPLSYEQYF.

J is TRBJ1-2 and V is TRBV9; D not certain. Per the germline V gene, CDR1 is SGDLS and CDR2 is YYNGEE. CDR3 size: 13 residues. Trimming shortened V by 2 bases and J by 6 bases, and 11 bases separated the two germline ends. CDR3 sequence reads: CASSVGTEHGYTF. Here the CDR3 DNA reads TGTGCCAGCAGCGTTGGAACAGAGCATGGCTACACCTTC.

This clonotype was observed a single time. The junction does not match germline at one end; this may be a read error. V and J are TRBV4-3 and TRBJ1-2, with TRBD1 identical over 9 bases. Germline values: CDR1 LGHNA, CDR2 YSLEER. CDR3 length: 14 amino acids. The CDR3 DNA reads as TGCGCCAGCACCCAACGACAGGGGGACATGGGCTACACCTTC. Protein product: CASTQRQGDMGYTF.

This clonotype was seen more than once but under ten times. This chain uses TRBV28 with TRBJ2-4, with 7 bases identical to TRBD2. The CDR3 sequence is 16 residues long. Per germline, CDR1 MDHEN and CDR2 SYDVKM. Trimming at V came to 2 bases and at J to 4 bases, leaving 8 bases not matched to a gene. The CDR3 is CASSLNTASGKNIQYF. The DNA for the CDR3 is TGTGCCAGCAGTTTAAATACTGCTAGCGGAAAAAACATTCAGTACTTC.

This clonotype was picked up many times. The CDR3 reads CASSEGGVYTEAFF. CDR3 DNA sequence: TGTGCCAGCAGTGAAGGAGGGGTATACACTGAAGCTTTCTTT. The chain couples TRBV2 to TRBJ1-1, with a tentative D call TRBD1 (5 bases). Trimming shortened V by 1 base and J by 3 bases, and 9 bases separated the two germline ends. The CDR3 has 14 amino acids. The germline V gene encodes CDR1 SNHLY and CDR2 FYNNEI.

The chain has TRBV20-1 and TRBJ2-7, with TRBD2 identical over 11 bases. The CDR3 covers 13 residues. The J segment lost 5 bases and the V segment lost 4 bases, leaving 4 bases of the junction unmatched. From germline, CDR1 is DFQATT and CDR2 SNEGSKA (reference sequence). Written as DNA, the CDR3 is TGCAGTGCTACTAGCGGGAGGCTCGACGAGCAGTACTTC. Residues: CSATSGRLDEQYF.

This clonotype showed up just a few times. The CDR3 coding sequence is TGTGCCAGCAGTGATGCCCCCGGGACAGGTCACTCTGGGGCCAACGTCCTGACTTTC. This codes for CASSDAPGTGHSGANVLTF. This chain joins TRBV2 and TRBJ2-6; TRBD1 matches at 8 bases. Germline loops: CDR1 SNHLY, CDR2 FYNNEI. Trimming cost V 3 bases and J 0 bases; bases outside gene matches: 10. There are 19 residues in the CDR3.

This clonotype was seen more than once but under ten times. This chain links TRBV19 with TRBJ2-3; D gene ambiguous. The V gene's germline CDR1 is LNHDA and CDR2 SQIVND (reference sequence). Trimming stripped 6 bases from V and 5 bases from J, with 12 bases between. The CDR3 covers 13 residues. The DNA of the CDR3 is TGTGCCAGTAGGGTGGAGTACGAAGATACGCAGTATTTT. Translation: CASRVEYEDTQYF.